The present T cell receptor beta chain was sequenced within a study of identical twins (dated by TCRdb to about 2016). In the study overall: To test whether fetal clonotypes persist, the study used deep sequencing on TCR alpha and beta repertoires from monozygotic twins, unrelated adults of various ages, and cord blood. To rule out contamination, the twin experiments were replicated at different times with different library preparation protocols. General study outcomes and caveats: Recombination models systematically underestimated out-of-frame TCR alpha sharing in monozygotic twins but agreed with sharing between unrelated individuals. Out-of-frame TCR alpha sequences shared between twins showed an excess of low generation-probability sequences compared with coincidental sharing between unrelated individuals. Because the same donors could not be followed over many years, the conclusions relied on cross-sectional statistical analysis. Fewer insertions were carried by abundant cord blood beta clonotypes; a weaker similar trend was observed in young adult naive repertoires, while no such trend was observed in memory repertoires. Excess twin sharing in beta out-of-frame sequences was weaker because fewer shared sequences lowered the signal-to-noise ratio. Invariant T cells such as MAIT and iNKT could partly confound zero-insertion analyses, though diverse VJ usage argued against this for most clonotypes.

The library was prepared using 5' RACE. Sequencing used an Illumina HiSeq 2000. Template switching added a universal primer binding site, and the final cDNA carried a unique molecular identifier that allowed TCR cDNA molecules to be counted accurately. First-strand cDNA for TCR alpha and beta chains was synthesized from specific primers in the conserved constant-segment region. To control for contamination, every cDNA library carried two barcodes: a SMART-Mk sample barcode plus Illumina barcodes. TruSeq adapter sequences along with Illumina sample barcodes were introduced in two successive PCR steps. The Illumina HiSeq platform was used with custom primers to sequence TCR alpha and beta cDNA libraries. The original methods were these. MiGEC was used to process raw reads and extract unique molecular identifiers, and MiXCR was used to find CDR3 positions. For each individual, recombination models were inferred using an EM algorithm with the repgenHMM and IGoR tools. The analysis of shared clonotypes was done with the tcR package in R, with sharing normalized by the product of cloneset sizes. To study raw recombination free of thymic and clonal selection effects, out-of-frame nonproductive sequences were analyzed. Through fastp at Q25 and MiXCR, TCRdb rebuilt clones from the public reads, retaining in-frame beta chains. Rows with a matching CDR3 protein are joined into one entry that keeps the most common DNA and genes. The V and J calls and clone size are TCRdb's, not the authors'. Across this sample there are 600,000 to 800,000 distinct CDR3 sequences, with 21% seen only once. The ten largest clones take up around 4.4% of the sample.

As regards this clonotype: This clone's antigen is unknown. Per-base qualities were not stored, and no clone one base away is much larger.

Only healthy Caucasian donors were included. Three pairs of female monozygotic twins, all aged roughly 18 to 29 years, were included in the twin cohort. The RNA used for TCR libraries was isolated from peripheral blood mononuclear cells. According to the germline V gene, CDR1 reads SGHRS and CDR2 reads YFSETQ. The V end gives up 4 bases and the J end 1 base, leaving 6 bases in the junction not matched to a gene. The CDR3 has 15 amino acids, counting the end cysteine and phenylalanine. The sequence is cut down to CDR3 DNA, 45 bases in frame from base 1. These data also formed part of another study, on T cells expressing NK-cell markers. The second source states: TCR beta-chain repertoires were profiled in sorted CD3+CD56+NKG2C+, CD3+CD56+NKG2C- and CD3+CD56-NKG2C+ T-cell subsets from eight donors. Among the eight sequenced donors, only one was HCMV-seronegative, while the other seven were HCMV-seropositive. To restrict sorting to alphabetaTCR-expressing T cells, an anti-gammadeltaTCR antibody was added in several experiments. For 6 or 7 donors, the dominant CD3+CD56+NKG2C+ clonotypes were among the top 10 CD8+ clonotypes and accounted for about 1.0-8% of CD8+ T cells. Those dominant clonotypes were again the most abundant among CD3+CD56-NKG2C+ cells in several donors, at about 25-60.1%. It remained unclear whether the expanded NKG2C-expressing T cell clones were specific for HCMV antigens. Randomly selected healthy volunteers, three men and five women, were used as the eight sequenced donors. To determine HCMV serostatus, a commercial ELISA kit was used to detect HCMV-specific IgG in serum. Bulk peripheral blood T-cell repertoires were additionally sequenced from unsorted PBMC for over 5 donors. MIGEC was used to demultiplex reads and group the reads by UMI, and MiTCR was used to assemble and quantify clonotypes. To exclude erroneous sequences, any TCR cDNA sequence not supported by at least two reads was discarded. The tcR package was used for downstream repertoire analysis, with clonotypes matched between fractions based on CDR3 nucleotide sequence plus V segment. Antigen specificity was annotated against VDJdb with VDJmatch, allowing one amino acid substitution in CDR3.

Source material: PBMCs. The clonotype was recovered from a woman aged 18-35 years in good health. The V gene is TRBV5-1 and the J gene is TRBJ1-2; 8 junctional bases match TRBD1. CDR3 sequence: CASSLDRANNYGYTF. In nucleotide form, the sequence is TGCGCCAGCAGCCTGGACAGGGCGAATAACTATGGCTACACCTTC.